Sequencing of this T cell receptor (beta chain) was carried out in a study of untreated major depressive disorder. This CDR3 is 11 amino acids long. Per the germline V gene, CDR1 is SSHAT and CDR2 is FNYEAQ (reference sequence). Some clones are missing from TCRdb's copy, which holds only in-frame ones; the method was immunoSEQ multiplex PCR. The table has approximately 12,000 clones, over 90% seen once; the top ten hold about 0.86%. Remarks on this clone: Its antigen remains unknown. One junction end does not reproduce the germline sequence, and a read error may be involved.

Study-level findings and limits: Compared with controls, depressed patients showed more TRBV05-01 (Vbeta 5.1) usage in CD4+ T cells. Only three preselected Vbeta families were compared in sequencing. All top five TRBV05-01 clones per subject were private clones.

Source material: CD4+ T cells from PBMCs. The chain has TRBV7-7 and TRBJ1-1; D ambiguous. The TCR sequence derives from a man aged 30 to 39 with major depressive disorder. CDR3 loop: CASSPLTEAFF. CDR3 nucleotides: TGTGCTAGCAGCCCCCTGACTGAAGCTTTCTTT.